The 29 T cell receptor beta chains in this list originate from one sample, sequenced in a study of CD8+ T cells in alopecia areata (dated by TCRdb to the late 2010s). The library was prepared using the immunoSEQ multiplex PCR assay. For TCR sequencing, RNA was extracted from every sample and reverse transcribed into cDNA to serve as template. TCRdb re-hosts the immuneACCESS table, in-frame sequences only. Its copies lack some clones; in the studies checked, an unresolved V gene accounts for under half of them, and the cause for the rest is not known. This sample comprises more than 95,000 clones, roughly 58% of them detected only once. The ten largest account for roughly 30% of the sample. What this sample's time point label stands for: four to five weeks on oral tofacitinib. The sample's treatment or condition label, decoded: oral pan-JAK inhibitor, 5-10 mg twice daily. The sample consisted of CD8+ T cells sorted from blood, taken at week 4, from a patient treated with tofacitinib. Receptors were obtained from a human donor with alopecia areata.

The count of this clone is one. The rearrangement links TRBV7-9 to TRBJ1-1; TRBD1 is a possible D gene (6 bases). Germline V gene sequence: CDR1 SEHNR, CDR2 FQNEAQ (reference sequence). CDR3 length: 15 amino acids. Trimming took 4 bases from V and 1 from J, leaving 13 bases between them. The CDR3 DNA reads as TGTGCCAGCAGCTCACAGGGTCTGGGGAACACTGAAGCTTTCTTT. This gives the protein CASSSQGLGNTEAFF.

This clone has more than one count but fewer than ten. Here the CDR3 reads CAWNGASSYEQYF. The CDR3 region has the DNA TGTGCCTGGAACGGGGCTAGCTCCTACGAGCAGTACTTC. The chain combines TRBV30 with TRBJ2-7; D assignment may be TRBD1 or TRBD2 (5 bases each). Germline V lookup: CDR1 GTSNPN, CDR2 SVGIG (reference sequence). The CDR3 runs 13 residues. The ends were cut back, 4 bases at V and 0 bases at J, with 10 bases in the middle.

V usage is TRBV29-1 and J usage is TRBJ1-1; D unclear. Trimming stripped 7 bases from V and 4 bases from J, with 13 bases between. Per the germline V gene, CDR1 is SQVTM and CDR2 is ANQGSEA. The CDR3 loop spans 12 amino acids. Here the CDR3 reads CSAGKLGTEAFF. The CDR3 DNA is TGCAGCGCCGGGAAACTTGGCACTGAAGCTTTCTTT.

The chain carries TRBV30 and TRBJ2-1, with unresolved D. Germline V CDR1 and CDR2: GTSNPN, SVGIG (reference sequence). This CDR3 contains 15 residues. V lost 0 bases to trimming and J lost 5 bases, with 14 bases between them. The CDR3 spells CAWSVEQLLNNEQFF. The CDR3 region has the DNA TGTGCCTGGAGTGTAGAACAGCTACTTAACAATGAGCAGTTCTTC.

This clone was counted between two and nine times. The genes are TRBV29-1 and TRBJ2-5; possibly TRBD1 or TRBD2 for D (5 bases each). The CDR3 extends over 13 amino acids. Germline V gene data show CDR1 as SQVTM and CDR2 as ANQGSEA. Between the trimmed V and J ends, which lost 8 bases and 9 bases, there was a span of 22 bases. The CDR3 spells CSLVNPAMGAQYF. The DNA of the CDR3 is TGCAGCCTCGTGAATCCAGCTATGGGGGCCCAGTACTTC.

A few counts support this clone. V gene TRBV29-1 combines with J gene TRBJ2-1; possible D gene TRBD2, 7 bases. V shed 7 bases and J shed 0 bases, with 16 bases lying between them. CDR3 length: 15 amino acids. The germline V gene has CDR1 SQVTM and CDR2 ANQGSEA. Here the CDR3 DNA reads TGCAGCGCTCAAGGGGGGGGAAGCTCCTACAATGAGCAGTTCTTC. This gives the protein CSAQGGGSSYNEQFF.

As DNA, the CDR3 is TGTGCCAGCAGCGGAAGAGACCAAGAGACCCAGTACTTC. Protein sequence: CASSGRDQETQYF. V and J are TRBV5-4 and TRBJ2-5, with unresolved D. Germline assignment: CDR1 SGHNT and CDR2 YYREEE (reference sequence). CDR3 length: 13 residues. The ends were cut back, 4 bases at V and 0 bases at J, with 7 bases in the middle.

This clone occurred a few times. The genes are TRBV30 and TRBJ2-7; possibly TRBD2 for D (6 bases). This CDR3 is 12 amino acids long. Deletions cut 5 bases from V and 1 base from J, with 9 bases between. Germline V gene data show CDR1 as GTSNPN and CDR2 as SVGIG (reference sequence). CDR3 coding DNA: TGTGCCTGGGCCGGGACTTCCTACGAGCAGTACTTC. This codes for CAWAGTSYEQYF.

This chain uses TRBV29-1 with TRBJ1-1, with a possible D match to TRBD1 (5 bases). This CDR3 has 13 amino acids. CDR1 and CDR2 from the germline V gene are SQVTM and ANQGSEA. With 5 bases removed from V and 0 bases from J, the gap between germline ends came to 10 bases. DNA for the CDR3: TGCAGCGTTTTTGGGACTATGAACACTGAAGCTTTCTTT. Its protein product is CSVFGTMNTEAFF.

This chain links TRBV13 with TRBJ2-3; D unclear. The CDR3 is 13 amino acids. Germline V lookup: CDR1 PRHDT, CDR2 FYEKMQ (reference sequence). Trimming pared 0 bases from V and 5 bases from J, leaving 6 bases between. The CDR3 region has the DNA TGTGCCAGCAGCTTAGGCCTGGGAGATACGCAGTATTTT. Encoded protein: CASSLGLGDTQYF.

This clone was seen only a few times. CDR3 protein: CAWSPLEITGELFF. The CDR3 nucleotides read TGTGCCTGGAGCCCTCTGGAAATCACCGGGGAGCTGTTTTTT. J is TRBJ2-2 and V is TRBV30; D remains ambiguous. Deletions cut 3 bases from V and 4 bases from J, with 12 bases between. Germline V gives CDR1 GTSNPN, CDR2 SVGIG (reference sequence). The CDR3 runs to 14 residues.

The CDR3 here is CASSQKQTYEQYF. CDR3 DNA: TGCGCCAGCAGCCAAAAGCAGACCTACGAGCAGTACTTC. The gene calls are TRBV4-1 and TRBJ2-7; D uncertain. The V and J ends lost 2 bases and 2 bases respectively, with 7 bases between them. The CDR3 has 13 amino acids. Per the germline V gene, CDR1 is MGHRA and CDR2 is YSYEKL.

This clone came up once. The rearrangement uses TRBV30 and TRBJ2-3, with 11 bases that match TRBD2. Losses at the gene ends were 4 bases for V and 6 bases for J; bases not matched to a gene: 0. The V gene's germline CDR1 is GTSNPN and CDR2 SVGIG (reference sequence). This CDR3 has 12 amino acids. CDR3 amino acids: CAWTSGGDTQYF. CDR3 DNA sequence: TGTGCCTGGACTAGCGGGGGGGATACGCAGTATTTT.

This clone was counted only a few times. This chain links TRBV29-1 with TRBJ2-3; 7 bases fit TRBD1. The germline gives CDR1 SQVTM, CDR2 ANQGSEA. V was pared by 7 bases and J by 0 bases, with 10 bases of the junction left unmatched. The CDR3 has 15 residues. The CDR3 DNA reads as TGCAGCGCAACCCCTGAGGGGGCGAGCACAGATACGCAGTATTTT. The encoded protein is CSATPEGASTDTQYF.

The chain is built from TRBV29-1 and TRBJ2-7; 10 nucleotides match TRBD1. The germline CDR1 and CDR2 sequences are SQVTM and ANQGSEA. The V segment lost 7 bases and the J segment 2 bases; nucleotides outside the gene matches: 2. There are 12 residues in the CDR3. The CDR3 spells CSGGQGAYEQYF. Written as DNA, the CDR3 is TGCAGCGGAGGACAGGGGGCCTACGAGCAGTACTTC.

The rearrangement joins TRBV30 to TRBJ1-2; D gene unclear. V lost 5 bases to trimming and J lost 8 bases, with 3 bases between them. Per germline, CDR1 GTSNPN and CDR2 SVGIG (reference sequence). The length of the CDR3 is 8 residues. This CDR3 is CAWEGYTF. The CDR3 DNA reads as TGTGCCTGGGAGGGCTACACCTTC.

This clone has only a few counts. The J gene is TRBJ2-1, the V gene TRBV29-1; D may be TRBD1 or TRBD2 (5 bases each). Per the germline V gene, CDR1 is SQVTM and CDR2 is ANQGSEA. Trimming took off 7 bases at V and 5 bases at J, with 12 bases between the two ends. The length of the CDR3 is 12 residues. DNA for the CDR3: TGCAGCGGACTAAAGGGGAACAATGAGCAGTTCTTC. Protein: CSGLKGNNEQFF.

V gene TRBV29-1 combines with J gene TRBJ2-4; D is possibly TRBD1 (5 bases). The CDR3 has 16 residues. V was trimmed by 0 bases and J by 3 bases, leaving 15 bases between them. Germline V gene sequence: CDR1 SQVTM, CDR2 ANQGSEA. The CDR3 DNA reads TGCAGCGTTGAAGAACGCGGACAAGGGGACAAAAACATTCAGTACTTC. As protein: CSVEERGQGDKNIQYF.

The V gene is TRBV29-1, the J gene TRBJ1-2; D is perhaps TRBD1 (5 bases). The CDR3 extends over 12 amino acids. The germline V and J ends were trimmed by 1 base and 7 bases, with 10 bases remaining between them. CDR1 is SQVTM and CDR2 is ANQGSEA in the germline V gene. The CDR3 sequence: CSVEGRVSGYTF. CDR3 bases: TGCAGCGTTGAAGGCAGGGTTAGTGGCTACACCTTC.

The V call is TRBV29-1, the J call TRBJ2-5, with 7 positions matching TRBD1. The CDR3 covers 16 residues. Losses at the gene ends were 0 bases for V and 1 base for J; bases not matched to a gene: 8. Per the germline V gene, CDR1 is SQVTM and CDR2 is ANQGSEA. The CDR3 sequence is CSVEDHLDRSQETQYF. DNA for the CDR3: TGCAGCGTTGAAGATCACCTGGACAGGTCCCAAGAGACCCAGTACTTC.

This chain links TRBV7-6 with TRBJ2-3; D not resolved. V was clipped by 0 bases and J by 10 bases, with 11 bases between them. The germline CDR1 and CDR2 sequences are SGHVS and FNYEAQ. The CDR3 consists of 13 residues. The CDR3 DNA is TGTGCCAGCAGCTTAGCAGACCTTAGGTCGCAGTATTTT. This translates into CASSLADLRSQYF.

The chain carries TRBV19 and TRBJ2-3; D gene uncertain. This CDR3 contains 14 residues. From germline, CDR1 is LNHDA and CDR2 SQIVND (reference sequence). Trimming removed 8 bases at V and 4 bases at J, with 16 bases between. CDR3 residues: CASRTVVGADTQYF. In DNA form, the CDR3 reads TGTGCCAGTCGGACCGTGGTCGGCGCAGATACGCAGTATTTT.

Concerning this clone: The sample carries other DNA sequences with the same CDR3. The V gene is TRBV4-1, the J gene TRBJ2-7; D ambiguous. The CDR3 is 13 residues long. V was clipped by 1 base and J by 0 bases, with 4 bases between them. CDR1 is MGHRA, CDR2 YSYEKL, per germline. The CDR3 reads CASSQVGSYEQYF. CDR3 coding DNA: TGCGCCAGCAGCCAAGTTGGCTCCTACGAGCAGTACTTC.

V and J are TRBV4-1 and TRBJ2-7; D remains unclear. Looked up from germline, CDR1 is MGHRA and CDR2 is YSYEKL. The CDR3 sequence is 15 residues long. Trimming took 4 bases from V and 4 from J, leaving 17 bases between them. CDR3 nucleotides: TGCGCCAGCAGCCGCTCCAACGACTTCCTATACGAGCAGTACTTC. It yields the protein CASSRSNDFLYEQYF.

This clone has only a few counts. The rearrangement uses TRBV5-1 and TRBJ2-1; tentatively, D is TRBD1 or TRBD2 (5 bases each). Germline CDR1 and CDR2: SGHRS and YFSETQ. V lost 1 base and J 6 bases, leaving 14 bases between the germline ends. This CDR3 spans 15 amino acids. Here the CDR3 reads CASSLNPGTGNEQFF. The DNA for the CDR3 is TGCGCCAGCAGCTTGAACCCAGGGACGGGCAATGAGCAGTTCTTC. Looking up the rest from reference TRBV5-1 and TRBJ2-1 gives the full variable domain: KAGVTQTPRYLIKTRGQQVTLSCSPISGHRSVSWYQQTPGQGLQFLFEYFSETQRNKGNFPGRFSGRQFSNSRSEMNVSTLELGDSALYLCASSLNPGTGNEQFFGPGTRLTVL.

The V call is TRBV7-2, the J call TRBJ2-7; D gene uncertain. Germline V CDR1 and CDR2: SGHTA, FQGNSA. Trimming left V 5 bases short and J 0 bases short, with 2 bases between. The CDR3 totals 11 residues. The CDR3 DNA sequence: TGTGCCAGCAGCGGCTCCTACGAGCAGTACTTC. Its protein is CASSGSYEQYF. The variable domain in full, with the rest retrieved from reference TRBV7-2 and TRBJ2-7, is GAGVSQSPSNKVTEKGKDVELRCDPISGHTALYWYRQSLGQGLEFLIYFQGNSAPDKSGLPSDRFSAERTGGSVSTLTIQRTQQEDSAVYLCASSGSYEQYFGPGTRLTVT.

The chain has TRBV29-1 and TRBJ2-7; TRBD1 agrees at 8 bases. The CDR3 has 14 amino acids. In germline, CDR1 is SQVTM, CDR2 ANQGSEA. V trimming: 5 bases; J trimming: 0 bases; junction bases outside the gene matches: 6. For the CDR3, the DNA is TGCAGCGTTCAGACCGGGACAGGCTCCTACGAGCAGTACTTC. Its protein product is CSVQTGTGSYEQYF.

This clone was counted between two and nine times. The V and J genes are TRBV29-1 and TRBJ1-1; D unclear. The germline CDR1 and CDR2 sequences are SQVTM and ANQGSEA. Trimming shortened V by 7 bases and J by 2 bases, and 11 bases separated the two germline ends. CDR3 length: 12 amino acids. Here the CDR3 reads CSGLWANTEAFF. In DNA, the CDR3 is TGCAGCGGATTGTGGGCAAACACTGAAGCTTTCTTT.

The chain is built from TRBV29-1 and TRBJ2-5, with 9 bases identical to TRBD1. In germline, CDR1 is SQVTM, CDR2 ANQGSEA. The CDR3 loop spans 16 amino acids. Trimming at V came to 6 bases and at J to 4 bases, leaving 15 bases not matched to a gene. The CDR3 region is CSVPSTTGGFRETQYF. The CDR3 DNA reads TGCAGCGTCCCTTCGACGACAGGGGGTTTTCGAGAGACCCAGTACTTC.